This TCR beta chain was observed in a study of T cells in Graves' hyperthyroidism and ophthalmopathy. Study-level points and caveats: Also found in blood were most expanded thyroid clonotypes above 0.001.

On this clonotype itself: Its antigen is not known.

With 6 bases clipped from V and 3 bases from J, the junction kept 4 bases outside the gene matches. The CDR3 has 13 residues. Amplification of TCR beta CDR3 regions was performed using RNA transcripts as template. The TCR CDR3 first-round RT-PCR relied on the HTBI primer set. TCRdb redid the calling of the multiplex PCR reads with MiXCR, one entry per CDR3 protein. The sample carries 600,000 to 900,000 distinct CDR3 sequences, roughly 15% recorded once. The V gene is TRBV12-3 or TRBV12-4, the J gene TRBJ1-2; the match to TRBD1 covers 7 bases. The sequencing input was blood. This sequence originates from a man aged 18-30 years with Graves' hyperthyroidism. CDR3 sequence reads: CASRNTGDYGYTF. CDR3 bases: TGTGCCAGCAGGAATACAGGGGACTATGGCTACACCTTC.